This is a list of T cell receptor beta chains from one sample in a study of T cells in localized non-small cell lung cancer. Sequencing was performed with immunoSEQ multiplex PCR; in TCRdb, only in-frame clones are kept and a portion is missing. The sample includes some 1,500 clones, 20% to 25% seen only once; the top ten take roughly 25%. The sample in question was normal lung tissue next to the tumor, obtained before any cancer treatment. These receptors were taken from a woman aged 40 to 75 with stage I lung adenocarcinoma. CDR3s include the opening cysteine and the closing phenylalanine or tryptophan. Each record gives: V gene, clone size, J gene, D gene, CDR3 DNA, CDR3 protein. A D gene is named only where the DNA matches it firmly. Size is omitted from some rows. Given values are once, few, many or a class for expanded clones.

>TRBV30|few|TRBJ2-1|-
TGTGCCTGGAGTGATGATAATGAGCAGTTCTTC
CAWSDDNEQFF
>TRBV6-8|few|TRBJ1-1|-
TGTGCCAGCATTCCCTCTGCGGGACAAGGTTATGGTTTCTTT
CASIPSAGQGYGFF
>TRBV11-3|-|TRBJ1-2|-
TGTGCCAGCAGCCTACCCCCTACAGGGCGCTATGGCTACACCTTC
CASSLPPTGRYGYTF
>TRBV7-1|few|TRBJ1-1|-
TGTGCCAGCAGCTCCAGGGAGGGCACTGAAGCTTTCTTT
CASSSREGTEAFF
>TRBV11-3|medium-sized|TRBJ1-2|TRBD1
TGTGCCAGCAGCCCTGGGACAGGGGGCCCCTATGGCTACACCTTC
CASSPGTGGPYGYTF
>TRBV30|-|TRBJ2-3|-
TGTGCCTGGAGTCCCGGGACTAGCACAGATACGCAGTATTTT
CAWSPGTSTDTQYF
>TRBV30|few|TRBJ2-5|TRBD2
TGTGCCTGGAGTGCATGGCGGGGGGCACAAGAGACCCAGTACTTC
CAWSAWRGAQETQYF
>TRBV6-8|medium-sized|TRBJ1-2|-
TGTGCCAGCTCCTCACAGGGTGGAAAATATGGCTACACCTTC
CASSSQGGKYGYTF
>TRBV11-3|few|TRBJ2-1|TRBD1
TGTGCCAGCACCAATACTGCGGACAGGGGGTCCTACAATGAGCAGTTCTTC
CASTNTADRGSYNEQFF
>TRBV11-3|medium-sized|TRBJ2-1|TRBD2
TGTGCCAGCAGCTTAGGGTCCGGGGGGGTTAGCTACAATGAGCAGTTCTTC
CASSLGSGGVSYNEQFF
>TRBV9|few|TRBJ1-2|TRBD1
TGTGCCAGCAGTGTCCTGACAGGGGGCTTTGGCTACACCTTC
CASSVLTGGFGYTF
>TRBV9|-|TRBJ2-3|-
TGTGCCAGCAGCGTAGTTAGCGGAGGGGCAGATACGCAGTATTTT
CASSVVSGGADTQYF
>TRBV19|-|TRBJ2-5|-
TGTGCCAGTAGTCAGCAGGCCTTAACCAGTGGGGAGACCCAGTACTTC
CASSQQALTSGETQYF
>TRBV30|-|TRBJ1-1|-
TGTGCCTGGAGCAGGGAGAACACTGAAGCTTTCTTT
CAWSRENTEAFF
>TRBV6-8|medium-sized|TRBJ2-7|-
TGTGCCAGCAGTAAACAGGCTGTTCGCTACGAGCAGTACTTC
CASSKQAVRYEQYF
>TRBV19|few|TRBJ1-4|-
TGTGCCAGTAGTCGGAACATCGGGGAAAAACTGTTTTTT
CASSRNIGEKLFF
>TRBV5-1|-|TRBJ2-4|-
TGCGCCAGCAGGCAAGGGACCGATATAGCCAAAAACATTCAGTACTTC
CASRQGTDIAKNIQYF
>TRBV6-8|few|TRBJ1-1|-
TGTGCCAGCGGGCTGGGATTCACTGAAGCTTTCTTT
CASGLGFTEAFF
>TRBV6-8|medium-sized|TRBJ1-1|-
TGTGCCAGCAGTGACTCGGTCGGTGAAGCTTTCTTT
CASSDSVGEAFF
>TRBV11-3|few|TRBJ1-4|-
TGTGCCAGCAGATTTAAGACCAACAGGGTTCTCCGGGAAAAACTGTTTTTT
CASRFKTNRVLREKLFF
>TRBV11-3|medium-sized|TRBJ2-5|-
TGTGCCAGCACCTTAAGAGCCCAGGGTTTGGTGACCCAGTACTTC
CASTLRAQGLVTQYF
>TRBV6-8|-|TRBJ1-5|TRBD1
TGTGCCAGCAGCCAAAAACCGACAGGGGTTCAGCCCCAGCATTTT
CASSQKPTGVQPQHF
>TRBV28|few|TRBJ1-2|-
TGTGCCAGCAACCCGTACAGGATAACTAACTATGGCTACACCTTC
CASNPYRITNYGYTF